This TCR beta chain is drawn from a study of blood T cell repertoires in COVID-19. Study details: Collection of acute and convalescent COVID-19 samples took place in the United States, Italy and Spain. Sources were T cells, B-cell-depleted T cells, or PBMCs; the material itself was cDNA or gDNA.

Methods used by the authors: Reference gene primers were amplified, and this amplification served to estimate nucleated cell counts. The method was immunoSEQ multiplex PCR; TCRdb's version includes in-frame clones alone and lacks a portion of them. The V and J calls and clone size come from that table; D and trimming were worked out from the DNA. Of 250,000 to 350,000 clones listed, 75% to 95% are singletons. Followed longitudinally, the Seattle patients had been enrolled during active infection. The sequencing input was peripheral blood. The source is a woman between 25 and 40 years old with COVID-19, enrolled during active disease.

The CDR3 coding sequence is TGTGCCAGCAGCCTTTCTCCCCGGAACATTCAGTACTTC. Amino acid sequence: CASSLSPRNIQYF. The chain is built from TRBV7-2 and TRBJ2-4; D remains ambiguous. From germline, CDR1 is SGHTA and CDR2 FQGNSA. The V end lost 5 bases, the J end lost 7 bases, and 12 bases lay between the germline ends. The CDR3 loop spans 13 amino acids.